The T cell receptor (beta chain) under discussion was sequenced for a study of tumor-infiltrating lymphocytes in oesophageal squamous cell carcinoma. TCRdb reprocessed the PCR reads via MiXCR and lists one record per CDR3 protein. The sample lists roughly 17,000 distinct CDR3 sequences, about 43% seen once, with around a third in the top ten. In this sample, this clonotype turned up a few times. Losses at the gene ends were 1 base for V and 3 bases for J; bases not matched to a gene: 7. The CDR3 has 17 amino acids. The chain recombines TRBV5-3 with TRBJ1-6, with 7 bases aligning to TRBD1. TRBV5-3 belongs to the ORF category, with a function that is uncertain. The sequenced material came from normal esophageal tissue next to the tumor. The receptor was isolated from a female donor with esophageal squamous cell carcinoma. The CDR3 reads CARSLISGGVYNSPLHF. The CDR3 DNA reads TGTGCCAGAAGCTTGATTTCAGGGGGGGTCTATAATTCACCCCTCCACTTT.